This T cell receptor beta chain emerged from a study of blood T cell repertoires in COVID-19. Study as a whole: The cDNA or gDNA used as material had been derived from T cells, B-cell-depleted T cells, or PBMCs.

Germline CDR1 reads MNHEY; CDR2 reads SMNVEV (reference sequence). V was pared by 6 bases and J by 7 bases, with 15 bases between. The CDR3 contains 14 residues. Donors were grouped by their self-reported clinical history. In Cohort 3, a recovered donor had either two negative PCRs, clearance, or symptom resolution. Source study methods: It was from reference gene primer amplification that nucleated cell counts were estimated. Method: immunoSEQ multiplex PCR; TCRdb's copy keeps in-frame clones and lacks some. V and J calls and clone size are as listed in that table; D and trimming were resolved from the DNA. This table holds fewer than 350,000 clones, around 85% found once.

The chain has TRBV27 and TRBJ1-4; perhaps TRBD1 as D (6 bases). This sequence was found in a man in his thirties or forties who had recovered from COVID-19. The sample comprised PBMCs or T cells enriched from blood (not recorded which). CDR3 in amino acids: CASRDSPRGEKLFF. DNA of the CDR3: TGTGCCAGCAGGGACAGCCCTAGAGGTGAAAAACTGTTTTTT. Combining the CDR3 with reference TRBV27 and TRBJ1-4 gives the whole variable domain EAQVTQNPRYLITVTGKKLTVTCSQNMNHEYMSWYRQDPGLGLRQIYYSMNVEVTDKGDVPEGYKVSRKEKRNFPLILESPSPNQTSLYFCASRDSPRGEKLFFGSGTQLSVL.